Reported below is one T cell receptor (beta chain). This CDR3 is built from 14 residues. The V end was cut by 4 bases, the J end by 2 bases, with 9 bases between. Germline V gene sequence: CDR1 MDHEN, CDR2 SYDVKM. The sample originates from a study of blood T cell repertoires in COVID-19. Profiling relied on immunoSEQ multiplex PCR, and the TCRdb table lists in-frame clones only, not all of them. The sample includes about 200,000 clones, 80% seen only once; the top ten take less than 6%. J is TRBJ1-5 and V is TRBV28; no clear D gene. This TCR was sampled from a woman between 70 and 85 years old with acute or convalescent COVID-19. Source material: peripheral blood. This CDR3 is CASSSPSGNQPQHF. In nucleotides, the CDR3 is TGTGCCAGCAGTTCCCCCTCAGGCAATCAGCCCCAGCATTTT. The complete variable domain, with remaining parts taken from reference TRBV28 and TRBJ1-5, reads DVKVTQSSRYLVKRTGEKVFLECVQDMDHENMFWYRQDPGLGLRLIYFSYDVKMKEKGDIPEGYSVSREKKERFSLILESASTNQTSMYLCASSSPSGNQPQHFGDGTRLSIL.